This T cell receptor (beta chain) was observed in a study of beta chain features in type 1 diabetes. Study findings and constraints: Individuals with type 1 diabetes displayed fewer insertions and more deletions at VDJ junctions. People with Type 1 diabetes carried modestly yet significantly shorter TCRB CDR3s in all four CD4+ subsets.

Reverse transcription of all isolated RNA meant that expressed TCRB transcripts were sequenced. The protocol was immunoSEQ multiplex PCR, while the TCRdb copy is restricted to in-frame clones and leaves out a portion. This table holds approximately 150,000 clones, approximately 62% found once. Concerning this clone itself: What it recognizes is unknown.

Staining for CD45RO/CCR7/CD25/CD127/CD95/CD27 allowed sorting of CD4+ naive, central memory, regulatory and stem cell-like memory cells. Sequenced sample: naive CD4+ T cells from blood. The receptor was isolated from a man younger than 40 with type 1 diabetes.

CDR3 nucleotides: TGTGCCAGCTCACCCATACTTGCAGGGAGCGGGGCCAACGTCCTGACTTTC. The encoded protein is CASSPILAGSGANVLTF. This rearrangement joins TRBV18 to TRBJ2-6, with D perhaps being TRBD1 or TRBD2 (5 bases each). V was shortened by 3 bases and J by 4 bases, with 16 bases between the two germline ends. Germline CDR1 KGHSH, CDR2 LQKENI. The CDR3 consists of 17 residues.